Sequencing of this TCR beta chain was carried out in a study of blood T cells in healthy people across ages. The ends were cut back, 4 bases at V and 3 bases at J, with 6 bases in the middle. Germline CDR1 is SQVTM and CDR2 is ANQGSEA. CDR3 length: 11 residues. For the second PCR, which ran for roughly 6 to 11 cycles, a sample-barcoded 5' primer and a J-beta primer mix were used. TCRdb ran MiXCR on the 5' RACE reads and lists one entry per CDR3 protein. The sample shows more than 1,000,000 distinct CDR3 sequences, about 25% of them seen only once. This clonotype was seen more than once but under ten times. Another study also made use of these data, one on T cells of mothers and their children.

Sequenced sample: blood. The receptor's source is a girl aged 2-15 years in good health. The chain combines TRBV29-1 with TRBJ2-5; no definite D call. The CDR3 sequence: CSVATEETQYF. The CDR3 DNA sequence: TGCAGCGTTGCTACAGAAGAGACCCAGTACTTC.